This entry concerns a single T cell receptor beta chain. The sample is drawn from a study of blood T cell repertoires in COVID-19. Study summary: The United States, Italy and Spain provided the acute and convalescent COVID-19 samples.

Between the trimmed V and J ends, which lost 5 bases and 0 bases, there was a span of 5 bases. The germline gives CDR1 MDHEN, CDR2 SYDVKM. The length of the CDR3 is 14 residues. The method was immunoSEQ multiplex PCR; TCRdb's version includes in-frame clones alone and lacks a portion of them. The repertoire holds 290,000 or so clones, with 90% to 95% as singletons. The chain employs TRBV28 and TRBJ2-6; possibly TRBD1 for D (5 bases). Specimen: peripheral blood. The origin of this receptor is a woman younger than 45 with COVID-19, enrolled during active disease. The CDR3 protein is CASSTGSGANVLTF. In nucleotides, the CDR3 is TGTGCCAGCAGTACAGGCTCTGGGGCCAACGTCCTGACTTTC.